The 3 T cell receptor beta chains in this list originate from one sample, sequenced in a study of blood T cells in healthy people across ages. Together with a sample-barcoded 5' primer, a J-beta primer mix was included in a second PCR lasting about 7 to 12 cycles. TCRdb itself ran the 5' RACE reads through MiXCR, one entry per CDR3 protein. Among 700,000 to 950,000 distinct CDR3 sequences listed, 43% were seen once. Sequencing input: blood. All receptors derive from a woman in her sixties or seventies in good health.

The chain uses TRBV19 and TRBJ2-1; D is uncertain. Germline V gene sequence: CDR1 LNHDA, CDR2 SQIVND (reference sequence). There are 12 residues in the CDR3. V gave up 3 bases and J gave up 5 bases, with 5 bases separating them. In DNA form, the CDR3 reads TGTGCCAGTAGTATGCAGGACAATGAGCAGTTCTTC. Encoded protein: CASSMQDNEQFF.

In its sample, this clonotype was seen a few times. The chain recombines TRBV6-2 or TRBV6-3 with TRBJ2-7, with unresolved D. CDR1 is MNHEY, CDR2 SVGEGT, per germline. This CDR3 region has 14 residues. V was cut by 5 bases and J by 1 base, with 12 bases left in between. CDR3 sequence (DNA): TGTGCCAGCAGTGACGACCAGCCTTCCTACGAGCAGTACTTC. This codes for CASSDDQPSYEQYF.

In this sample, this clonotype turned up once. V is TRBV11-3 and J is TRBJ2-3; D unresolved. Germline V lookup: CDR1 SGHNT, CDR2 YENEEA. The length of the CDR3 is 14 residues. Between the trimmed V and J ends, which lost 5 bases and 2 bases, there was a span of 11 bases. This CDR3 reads CASSAQAVTDTQYF. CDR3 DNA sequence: TGTGCCAGCAGCGCGCAGGCCGTCACAGATACGCAGTATTTT.